Following are 19 T cell receptor beta chains from one sample sequenced in a study of T cell responses to AZD1222 COVID-19 vaccine. Using immunoSEQ multiplex PCR, the repertoire was profiled, and TCRdb retains in-frame clones only, with some absent. The repertoire holds some 96,000 clones, roughly 83% seen once, with approximately 15% in the top ten. Sample: peripheral blood, taken 28 days after the second AZD1222 dose. The receptors here all came from an adult who received the AZD1222 COVID-19 vaccine.

This clone appeared once. The chain has TRBV7-9 and TRBJ1-3; weak D call: TRBD1 (6 bases). Germline V gene lookup returns CDR1 SEHNR and CDR2 FQNEAQ (reference sequence). Trimming removed 3 bases at V and 4 bases at J, with 10 bases between. This CDR3 is built from 14 residues. Written as DNA, the CDR3 is TGTGCCAGCAGCTTGGGGGCAGTCGGAAACACCATATATTTT. This translates into CASSLGAVGNTIYF.

The V call is TRBV4-1, the J call TRBJ1-3, with D possibly matching TRBD1 (5 bases). V dropped 1 base and J dropped 4 bases, with 17 bases sitting between them. This CDR3 region has 17 residues. Germline-derived CDR1 and CDR2 are MGHRA and YSYEKL. The CDR3 DNA reads TGCGCCAGCAGCCAAGTTGGGGCAGGGAAATACGGAAACACCATATATTTT. It codes for CASSQVGAGKYGNTIYF.

V usage is TRBV10-3 and J usage is TRBJ1-5; possible D gene TRBD1, 5 bases. Trimming removed 8 bases at V and 10 bases at J, with 15 bases between. The germline gives CDR1 ENHRY, CDR2 SYGVKD. CDR3 length: 12 amino acids. CDR3 sequence reads: CAIDDGALPQHF. The CDR3 DNA is TGTGCCATCGACGATGGGGCCTTACCCCAGCATTTT.

This clone is a singleton in its sample. This rearrangement joins TRBV6-5 to TRBJ1-6; 9 nucleotides align to TRBD1. Looked up from germline, CDR1 is MNHEY and CDR2 is SVGAGI. Germline trimming cut 4 bases from V and 5 bases from J; bases unmatched to any gene: 6. The length of the CDR3 is 16 residues. DNA for the CDR3: TGTGCCAGCAGTTCGCCACAGGGGGCAAATAATTCACCCCTCCACTTT. This encodes CASSSPQGANNSPLHF.

CDR3 loop: CASTPGQHYGYTF. CDR3 sequence (DNA): TGTGCCAGCACCCCAGGGCAGCATTATGGCTACACCTTC. The V gene is TRBV6-5, the J gene TRBJ1-2, with D tentatively TRBD1 (5 bases). V was pared by 7 bases and J by 5 bases, with 14 bases between. The CDR3 consists of 13 residues. Per the germline V gene, CDR1 is MNHEY and CDR2 is SVGAGI.

This clone was seen only once. CDR3 in DNA: TGCGCCAGCAGCTTTGATTTCAAGAACACTGAAGCTTTCTTT. Protein sequence: CASSFDFKNTEAFF. The gene calls are TRBV5-1 and TRBJ1-1; the D is unclear. The germline V and J ends were trimmed by 2 bases and 1 base, with 9 bases remaining between them. The length of the CDR3 is 14 residues. In germline, CDR1 is SGHRS, CDR2 YFSETQ. Using reference TRBV5-1 and TRBJ1-1 for the parts outside the CDR3, the full variable domain is KAGVTQTPRYLIKTRGQQVTLSCSPISGHRSVSWYQQTPGQGLQFLFEYFSETQRNKGNFPGRFSGRQFSNSRSEMNVSTLELGDSALYLCASSFDFKNTEAFFGQGTRLTVV.

V gene TRBV19 combines with J gene TRBJ1-5, with 7 bases that match TRBD1. Trimming removed 8 bases from V and 5 bases from J; junction bases left unmatched: 12. The germline gives CDR1 LNHDA, CDR2 SQIVND (reference sequence). CDR3 length: 15 residues. CDR3: CASGRQGWSYQPQHF. CDR3 sequence (DNA): TGTGCCAGTGGAAGACAGGGATGGTCGTATCAGCCCCAGCATTTT. Full variable domain (missing parts from reference TRBV19 and TRBJ1-5): DGGITQSPKYLFRKEGQNVTLSCEQNLNHDAMYWYRQDPGQGLRLIYYSQIVNDFQKGDIAEGYSVSREKKESFPLTVTSAQKNPTAFYLCASGRQGWSYQPQHFGDGTRLSIL.

The rearrangement joins TRBV29-1 to TRBJ1-3; 8 positions match TRBD1. CDR1 is SQVTM, CDR2 ANQGSEA, per germline. This CDR3 contains 14 residues. J gave up 0 bases and V 7 bases, and 5 bases lay outside the gene matches. In DNA, the CDR3 is TGCAGCGGCCGAACAGGGGGCTCTGGAAACACCATATATTTT. It is translated as CSGRTGGSGNTIYF.

This chain joins TRBV5-6 and TRBJ2-1; D remains ambiguous. The CDR3 extends over 12 amino acids. Germline CDR1 reads SGHDT; CDR2 reads YYEEEE. Trimming removed 1 base from V and 8 bases from J, with 7 bases in between. The CDR3 DNA follows: TGTGCCAGCAGCTTGTACTTGGATGAGCAGTTCTTC. Translation gives CASSLYLDEQFF.

This clone was seen a few times. The rearrangement joins TRBV12-3 or TRBV12-4 to TRBJ2-7, with 7 bases identical to TRBD1. The CDR3 covers 12 residues. V was pared by 5 bases and J by 3 bases, with 1 base of the junction left unmatched. The CDR3 loop is CASSTGVYEQYF. The CDR3, as DNA: TGTGCCAGCAGTACAGGGGTCTACGAGCAGTACTTC.

This sequence joins TRBV6-5 and TRBJ2-5, with 7 bases aligning to TRBD1. The CDR3 covers 14 residues. V was pared by 6 bases and J by 0 bases, with 4 bases of the junction left unmatched. Germline values: CDR1 MNHEY, CDR2 SVGAGI. The CDR3, as DNA: TGTGCCAGCAGAAAGGGACAGAACCAAGAGACCCAGTACTTC. It specifies CASRKGQNQETQYF.

The chain joins TRBV6-2 or TRBV6-3 to TRBJ1-5, with TRBD1 as a possible D gene (5 bases). The CDR3 runs to 16 residues. Germline CDR1 and CDR2: MNHEY and SVGEGT. Trimming shortened V by 3 bases and J by 6 bases, and 18 bases separated the two germline ends. CDR3 in DNA: TGTGCCAGCAGTTATTCGCTGGGACCAGGAAGTCAGCCCCAGCATTTT. It translates to CASSYSLGPGSQPQHF.

V gene TRBV5-1 combines with J gene TRBJ1-4, with no clear D. Trimming cost V 0 bases and J 4 bases, with 13 bases left between them. From germline, CDR1 is SGHRS and CDR2 YFSETQ. The length of the CDR3 is 16 residues. Here the CDR3 reads CASSLAPTGNNEKLFF. CDR3 DNA: TGCGCCAGCAGCTTGGCACCAACGGGGAATAATGAAAAACTGTTTTTT.

This clone was picked up a small number of times. The J gene is TRBJ2-5, the V gene TRBV2, with unresolved D. The V and J ends lost 4 bases and 5 bases respectively, with 8 bases between them. Germline-derived CDR1 and CDR2 are SNHLY and FYNNEI. The CDR3 sequence is 12 residues long. This chain's CDR3 is CASSGAYETQYF. CDR3 nucleotides: TGTGCCAGCAGTGGAGCATACGAGACCCAGTACTTC.

The rearrangement uses TRBV18 and TRBJ1-6; no reliable D call. V shed 3 bases and J shed 7 bases, with 16 bases lying between them. Germline CDR1 is KGHSH and CDR2 is LQKENI. This CDR3 has 16 amino acids. The CDR3 DNA is TGTGCCAGCTCACCTCGGGATCCGGGATTGAATTCACCCCTCCACTTT. Protein product: CASSPRDPGLNSPLHF.

CDR3: CASSHFPGDTGELFF. For the CDR3, the DNA is TGTGCCAGCAGCCACTTCCCCGGGGACACCGGGGAGCTGTTTTTT. The genes are TRBV11-3 and TRBJ2-2; the D gene is possibly TRBD2 (5 bases). The CDR3 loop spans 15 amino acids. V dropped 5 bases and J dropped 3 bases, with 13 bases sitting between them. Germline V lookup: CDR1 SGHNT, CDR2 YENEEA.

The chain joins TRBV6-1 to TRBJ1-2; D uncertain. The CDR3 is 10 residues long. In germline, CDR1 is MNHNS, CDR2 SASEGT. Trimming removed 1 base from V and 8 bases from J, with 2 bases in between. CDR3 coding DNA: TGTGCCAGCAGTGAAGAGGGCTACACCTTC. Its protein is CASSEEGYTF.

The chain carries TRBV11-2 and TRBJ2-7; the match to TRBD1 covers 7 bases. Germline-derived CDR1 and CDR2 are SGHAT and FQNNGV. There are 13 residues in the CDR3. V lost 7 bases to trimming and J lost 3 bases; unmatched junction nucleotides: 6. The CDR3 region is CASIDRAGYEQYF. For the CDR3, the DNA is TGTGCCAGCATCGACAGGGCGGGCTACGAGCAGTACTTC.

The rearrangement uses TRBV9 and TRBJ1-2, with D unclear. Looked up from germline, CDR1 is SGDLS and CDR2 is YYNGEE. The V end lost 3 bases, the J end lost 5 bases, and 5 bases lay between the germline ends. The CDR3 spans 11 residues. CDR3 protein: CASSDGYGYTF. The CDR3 DNA sequence: TGTGCCAGCAGCGACGGTTATGGCTACACCTTC. Together with reference TRBV9 and TRBJ1-2, the CDR3 gives the full variable domain: DSGVTQTPKHLITATGQRVTLRCSPRSGDLSVYWYQQSLDQGLQFLIQYYNGEERAKGNILERFSAQQFPDLHSELNLSSLELGDSALYFCASSDGYGYTFGSGTRLTVV.